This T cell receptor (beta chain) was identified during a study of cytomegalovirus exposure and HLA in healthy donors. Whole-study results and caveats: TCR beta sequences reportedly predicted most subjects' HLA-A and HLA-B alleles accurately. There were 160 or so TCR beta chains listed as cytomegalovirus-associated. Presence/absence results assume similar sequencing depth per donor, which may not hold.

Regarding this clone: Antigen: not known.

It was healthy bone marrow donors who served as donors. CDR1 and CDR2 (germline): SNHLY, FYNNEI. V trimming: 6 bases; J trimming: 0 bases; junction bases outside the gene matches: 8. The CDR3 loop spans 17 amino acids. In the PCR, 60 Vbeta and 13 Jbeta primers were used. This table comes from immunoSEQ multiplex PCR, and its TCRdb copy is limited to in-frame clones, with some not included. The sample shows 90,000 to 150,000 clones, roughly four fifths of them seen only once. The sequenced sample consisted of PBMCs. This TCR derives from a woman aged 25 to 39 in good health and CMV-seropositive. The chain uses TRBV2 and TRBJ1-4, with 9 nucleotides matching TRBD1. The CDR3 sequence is CASRLGQGGATNEKLFF. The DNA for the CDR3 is TGTGCCAGCAGGCTGGGACAGGGTGGCGCAACTAATGAAAAACTGTTTTTT.